Given below is one T cell receptor (beta chain) in context. This sample is part of a study of blood T cell repertoires in COVID-19. Profiled with immunoSEQ multiplex PCR; TCRdb holds only in-frame clones, not every one. The sample has around 430,000 clones; around 88% are singletons. V dropped 4 bases and J dropped 4 bases, with 13 bases sitting between them. Germline V CDR1 and CDR2: SGHDN, FVKESK. The CDR3 is 14 residues long. This clonotype was obtained from a woman aged 50 to 65 with COVID-19, enrolled during active disease. Sequenced input: peripheral blood. V usage is TRBV14 and J usage is TRBJ1-1, with D possibly matching TRBD1 (5 bases). The CDR3 DNA reads as TGTGCCAGCAGCCCTCGAATCCAGGGCACTGAAGCTTTCTTT. The encoded protein is CASSPRIQGTEAFF.